Shown below are 5 T cell receptor beta chains from a single sample sequenced in a study of OX40 agonist ivuxolimab in advanced cancers. Clones were read by immunoSEQ multiplex PCR, and TCRdb kept only the in-frame ones, dropping some. This repertoire shows some 66,000 clones, about nine tenths found once; its top ten account for approximately 0.6%. This specimen consisted of CD4+ or CD8+ T cells sorted from blood, obtained in a trial of the OX40 agonist ivuxolimab. Receptors were obtained from an adult with an advanced solid tumor such as melanoma, head and neck, liver or kidney cancer.

The rearrangement joins TRBV28 to TRBJ1-6; D remains ambiguous. The CDR3 runs 13 residues. Germline CDR1 and CDR2: MDHEN and SYDVKM. V lost 3 bases, J lost 8 bases, and 8 bases lay in between. The chain's CDR3 is CASSFSQDSPLHF. DNA of the CDR3: TGTGCCAGCAGTTTTTCCCAAGATTCACCCCTCCACTTT. The whole variable domain, filled in from reference TRBV28 and TRBJ1-6, reads DVKVTQSSRYLVKRTGEKVFLECVQDMDHENMFWYRQDPGLGLRLIYFSYDVKMKEKGDIPEGYSVSREKKERFSLILESASTNQTSMYLCASSFSQDSPLHFGNGTRLTVT.

The gene calls are TRBV5-1 and TRBJ2-2; no clear D. The V gene's germline CDR1 is SGHRS and CDR2 YFSETQ. Trimming pared 5 bases from V and 1 base from J, leaving 9 bases between. The CDR3 length is 14 residues. CDR3 nucleotide sequence: TGCGCCAGCAGGGAGTGGGGGAACACCGGGGAGCTGTTTTTT. Translation gives CASREWGNTGELFF.

The chain is built from TRBV12-2 and TRBJ1-6. TRBV12-2 is described as a pseudogene. The CDR3 extends over 15 amino acids. CDR3 sequence reads: CASRSPPLIKSPLHF. The DNA for the CDR3 is TGTGCAAGTCGCTCCCCCCCACTGATTAAATCACCCCTCCACTTT.

This clone was seen more than once but under ten times. The chain combines TRBV2 with TRBJ1-1; tentatively, D is TRBD1 (6 bases). Germline lookup yields CDR1 SNHLY and CDR2 FYNNEI. There are 15 residues in the CDR3. Trimming cost V 7 bases and J 2 bases, with 17 bases left between them. The CDR3 DNA sequence: TGTGCCAGCACCCTGGGGGGGCTCGGCAACACTGAAGCTTTCTTT. Translation: CASTLGGLGNTEAFF.

This clone was seen only once. The chain recombines TRBV7-8 with TRBJ2-7; TRBD1 matches 7 bases. This CDR3 has 15 residues. Germline CDR1 and CDR2: SGHVS and FQNEAQ. J gave up 6 bases and V 5 bases, and 13 bases lay outside the gene matches. CDR3 DNA sequence: TGTGCCAGCAGCGACCGGGACAGAATCGCGGGCGAGCAGTACTTC. Amino acids: CASSDRDRIAGEQYF.